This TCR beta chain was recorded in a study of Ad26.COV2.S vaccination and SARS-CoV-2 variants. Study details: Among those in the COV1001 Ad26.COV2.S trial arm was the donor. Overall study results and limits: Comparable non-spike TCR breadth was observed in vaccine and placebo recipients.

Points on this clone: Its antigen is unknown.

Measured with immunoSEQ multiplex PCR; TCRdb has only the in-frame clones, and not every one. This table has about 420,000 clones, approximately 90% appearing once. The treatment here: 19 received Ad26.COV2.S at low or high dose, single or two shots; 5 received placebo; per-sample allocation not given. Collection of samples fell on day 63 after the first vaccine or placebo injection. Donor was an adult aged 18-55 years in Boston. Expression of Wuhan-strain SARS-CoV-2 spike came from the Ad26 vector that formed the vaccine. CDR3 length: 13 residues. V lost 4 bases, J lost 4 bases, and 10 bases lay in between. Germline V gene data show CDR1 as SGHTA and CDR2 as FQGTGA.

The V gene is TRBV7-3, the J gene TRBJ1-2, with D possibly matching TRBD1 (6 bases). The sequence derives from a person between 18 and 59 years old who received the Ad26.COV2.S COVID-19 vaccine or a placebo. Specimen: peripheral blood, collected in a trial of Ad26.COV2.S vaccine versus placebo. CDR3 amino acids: CASSSGEGYGYTF. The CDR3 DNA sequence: TGTGCCAGCAGCTCAGGGGAGGGCTATGGCTACACCTTC.